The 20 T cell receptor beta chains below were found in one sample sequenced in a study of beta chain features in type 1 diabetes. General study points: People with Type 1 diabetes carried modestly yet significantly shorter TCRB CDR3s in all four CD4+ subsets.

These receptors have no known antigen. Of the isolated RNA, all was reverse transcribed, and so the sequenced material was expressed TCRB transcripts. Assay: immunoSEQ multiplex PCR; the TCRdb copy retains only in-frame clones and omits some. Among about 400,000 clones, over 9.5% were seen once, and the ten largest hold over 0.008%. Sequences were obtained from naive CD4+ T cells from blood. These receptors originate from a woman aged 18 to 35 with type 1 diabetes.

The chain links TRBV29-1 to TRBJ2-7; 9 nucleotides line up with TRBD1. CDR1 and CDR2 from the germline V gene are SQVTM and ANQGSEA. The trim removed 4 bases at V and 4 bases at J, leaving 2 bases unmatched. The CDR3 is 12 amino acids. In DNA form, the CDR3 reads TGCAGCGTTGTGACAGGGGGGTACGAGCAGTACTTC. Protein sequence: CSVVTGGYEQYF.

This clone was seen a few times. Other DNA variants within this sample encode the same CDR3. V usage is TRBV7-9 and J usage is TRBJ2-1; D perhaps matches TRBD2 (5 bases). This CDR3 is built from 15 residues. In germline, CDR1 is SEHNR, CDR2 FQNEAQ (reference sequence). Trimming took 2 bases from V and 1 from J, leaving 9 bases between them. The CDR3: CASSLRGGSYNEQFF. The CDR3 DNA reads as TGTGCCAGCAGCTTACGTGGCGGGTCCTACAATGAGCAGTTCTTC. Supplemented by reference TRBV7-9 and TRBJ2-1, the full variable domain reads DTGVSQNPRHKITKRGQNVTFRCDPISEHNRLYWYRQTLGQGPEFLTYFQNEAQLEKSRLLSDRFSAERPKGSFSTLEIQRTEQGDSAMYLCASSLRGGSYNEQFFGPGTRLTVL.

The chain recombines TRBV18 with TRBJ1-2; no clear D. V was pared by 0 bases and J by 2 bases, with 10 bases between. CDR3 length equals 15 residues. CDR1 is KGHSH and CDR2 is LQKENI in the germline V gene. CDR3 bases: TGTGCCAGCTCACCACCGCCGTGGCAGAACTATGGCTACACCTTC. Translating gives CASSPPPWQNYGYTF. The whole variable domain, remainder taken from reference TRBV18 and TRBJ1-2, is NAGVMQNPRHLVRRRGQEARLRCSPMKGHSHVYWYRQLPEEGLKFMVYLQKENIIDESGMPKERFSAEFPKEGPSILRIQQVVRGDSAAYFCASSPPPWQNYGYTFGSGTRLTVV.

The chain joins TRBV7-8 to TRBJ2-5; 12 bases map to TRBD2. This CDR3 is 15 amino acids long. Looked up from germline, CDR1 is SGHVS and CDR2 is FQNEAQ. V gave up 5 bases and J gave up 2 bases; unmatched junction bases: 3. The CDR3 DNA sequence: TGTGCCAGCAGCCCACTAGCGGGAGGACAAGAGACCCAGTACTTC. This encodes CASSPLAGGQETQYF.

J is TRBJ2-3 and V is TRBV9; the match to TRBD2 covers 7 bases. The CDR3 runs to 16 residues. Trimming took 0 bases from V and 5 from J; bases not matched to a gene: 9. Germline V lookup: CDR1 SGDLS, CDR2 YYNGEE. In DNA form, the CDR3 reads TGTGCCAGCAGCGTAGGGGTGGGAGGGCCCGGAGATACGCAGTATTTT. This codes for CASSVGVGGPGDTQYF.

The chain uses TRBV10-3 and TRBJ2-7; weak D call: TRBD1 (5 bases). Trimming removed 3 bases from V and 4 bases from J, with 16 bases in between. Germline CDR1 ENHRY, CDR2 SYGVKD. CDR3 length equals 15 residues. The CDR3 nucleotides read TGTGCCATCAGTGACCAGGCAGGGATACGGTACGAGCAGTACTTC. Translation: CAISDQAGIRYEQYF.

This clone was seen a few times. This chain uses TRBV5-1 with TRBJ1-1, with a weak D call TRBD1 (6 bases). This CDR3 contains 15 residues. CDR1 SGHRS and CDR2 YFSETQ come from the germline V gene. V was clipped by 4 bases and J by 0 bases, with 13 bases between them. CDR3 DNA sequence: TGCGCCAGCAGCGTTTACGGACAGATGAACACTGAAGCTTTCTTT. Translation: CASSVYGQMNTEAFF.

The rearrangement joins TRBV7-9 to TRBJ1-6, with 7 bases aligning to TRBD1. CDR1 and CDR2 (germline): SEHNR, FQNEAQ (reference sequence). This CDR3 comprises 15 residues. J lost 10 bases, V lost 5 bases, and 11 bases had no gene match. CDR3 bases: TGTGCCAGCAGCCCGGGGGGGACAGACCACTCACCCCTCCACTTT. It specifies CASSPGGTDHSPLHF.

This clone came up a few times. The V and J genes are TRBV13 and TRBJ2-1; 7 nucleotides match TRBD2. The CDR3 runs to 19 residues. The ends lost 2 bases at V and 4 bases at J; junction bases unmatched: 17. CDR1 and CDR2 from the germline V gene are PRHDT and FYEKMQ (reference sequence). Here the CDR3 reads CASSLFWRGEGMSYNEQFF. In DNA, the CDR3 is TGTGCCAGCAGCTTATTCTGGAGAGGGGAGGGGATGTCATACAATGAGCAGTTCTTC.

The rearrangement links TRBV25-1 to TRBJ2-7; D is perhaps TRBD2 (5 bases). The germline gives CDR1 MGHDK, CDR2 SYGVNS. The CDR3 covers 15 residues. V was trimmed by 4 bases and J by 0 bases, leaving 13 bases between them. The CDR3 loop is CASSVGRRSSYEQYF. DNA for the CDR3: TGTGCCAGCAGTGTCGGACGGAGGAGCTCCTACGAGCAGTACTTC.

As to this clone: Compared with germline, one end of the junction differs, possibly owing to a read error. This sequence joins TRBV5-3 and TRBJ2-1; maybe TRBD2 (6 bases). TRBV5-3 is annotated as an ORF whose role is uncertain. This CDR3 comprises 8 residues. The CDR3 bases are TGCCGGGGGTCTGGACAGTTCTTC. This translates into CRGSGQFF.

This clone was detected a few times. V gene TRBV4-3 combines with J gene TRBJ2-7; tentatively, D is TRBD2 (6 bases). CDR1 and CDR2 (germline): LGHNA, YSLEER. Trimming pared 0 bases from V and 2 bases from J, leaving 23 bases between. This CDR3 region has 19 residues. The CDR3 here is CASSQDLVAGPGTPYEQYF. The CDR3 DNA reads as TGCGCCAGCAGCCAAGATTTGGTGGCAGGGCCGGGGACTCCCTACGAGCAGTACTTC.

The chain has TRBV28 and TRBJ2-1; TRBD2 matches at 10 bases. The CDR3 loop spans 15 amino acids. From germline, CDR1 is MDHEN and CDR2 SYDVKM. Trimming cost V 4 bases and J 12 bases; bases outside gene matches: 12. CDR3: CASSSPSSGRARQFF. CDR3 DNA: TGTGCCAGCAGTTCCCCCTCGAGCGGGAGGGCCCGGCAGTTCTTC.

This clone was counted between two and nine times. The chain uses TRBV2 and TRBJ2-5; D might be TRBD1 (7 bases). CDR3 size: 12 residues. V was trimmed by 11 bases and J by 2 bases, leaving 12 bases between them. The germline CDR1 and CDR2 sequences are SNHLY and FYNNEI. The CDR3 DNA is TGTGCCGGCGGGGACAGTCAAGAGACCCAGTACTTC. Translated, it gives CAGGDSQETQYF.

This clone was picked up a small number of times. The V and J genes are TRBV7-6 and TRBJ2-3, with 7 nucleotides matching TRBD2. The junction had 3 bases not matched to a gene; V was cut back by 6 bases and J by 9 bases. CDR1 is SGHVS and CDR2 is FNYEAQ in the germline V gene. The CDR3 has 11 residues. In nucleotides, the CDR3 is TGTGCCAGCAGTCCGGGACTAACGCAGTATTTT. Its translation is CASSPGLTQYF.

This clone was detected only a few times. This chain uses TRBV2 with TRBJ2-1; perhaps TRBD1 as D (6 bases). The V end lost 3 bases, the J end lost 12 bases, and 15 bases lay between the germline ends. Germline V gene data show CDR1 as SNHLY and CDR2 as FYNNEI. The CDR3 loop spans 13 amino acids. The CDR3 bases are TGTGCCAGCAGTGAGTTGGGGGCGAGTGGGCAGTTCTTC. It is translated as CASSELGASGQFF.

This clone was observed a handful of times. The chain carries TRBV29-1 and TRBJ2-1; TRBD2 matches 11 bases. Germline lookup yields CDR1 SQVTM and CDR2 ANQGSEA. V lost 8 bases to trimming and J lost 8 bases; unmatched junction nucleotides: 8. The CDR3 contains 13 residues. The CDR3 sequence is CSYASGGPDEQFF. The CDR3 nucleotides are TGCAGCTATGCTAGCGGGGGGCCTGATGAGCAGTTCTTC.

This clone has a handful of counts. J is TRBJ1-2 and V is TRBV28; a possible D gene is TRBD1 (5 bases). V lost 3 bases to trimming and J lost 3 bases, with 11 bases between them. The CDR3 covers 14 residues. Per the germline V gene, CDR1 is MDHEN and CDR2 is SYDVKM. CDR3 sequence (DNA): TGTGCCAGCAGTTTGTCCAGGGAAGACTATGGCTACACCTTC. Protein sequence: CASSLSREDYGYTF.

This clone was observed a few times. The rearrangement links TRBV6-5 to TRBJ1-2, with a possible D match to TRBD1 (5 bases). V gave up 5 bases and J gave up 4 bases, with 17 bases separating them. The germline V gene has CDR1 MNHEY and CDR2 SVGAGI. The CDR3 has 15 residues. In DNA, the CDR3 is TGTGCCAGCAGTGTTCTCCGTGCAGGGCGCTATGGCTACACCTTC. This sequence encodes CASSVLRAGRYGYTF.

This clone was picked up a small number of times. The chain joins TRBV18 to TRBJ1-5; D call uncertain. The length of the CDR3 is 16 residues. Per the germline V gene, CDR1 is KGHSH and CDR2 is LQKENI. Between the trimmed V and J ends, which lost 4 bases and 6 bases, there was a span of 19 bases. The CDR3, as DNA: TGTGCCAGCTCACTTTTTCCGGACTCAAGGCGTCAGCCCCAGCATTTT. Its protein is CASSLFPDSRRQPQHF. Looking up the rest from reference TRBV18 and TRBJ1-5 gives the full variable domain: NAGVMQNPRHLVRRRGQEARLRCSPMKGHSHVYWYRQLPEEGLKFMVYLQKENIIDESGMPKERFSAEFPKEGPSILRIQQVVRGDSAAYFCASSLFPDSRRQPQHFGDGTRLSIL.